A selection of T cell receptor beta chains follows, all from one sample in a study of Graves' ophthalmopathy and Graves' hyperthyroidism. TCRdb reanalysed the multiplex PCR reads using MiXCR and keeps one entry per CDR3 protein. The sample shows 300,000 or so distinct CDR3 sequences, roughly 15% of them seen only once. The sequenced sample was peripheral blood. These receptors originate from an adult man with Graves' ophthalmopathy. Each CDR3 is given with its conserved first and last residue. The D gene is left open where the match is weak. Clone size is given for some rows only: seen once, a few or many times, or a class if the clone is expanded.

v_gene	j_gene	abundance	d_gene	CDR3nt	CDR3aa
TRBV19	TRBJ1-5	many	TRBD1	TGTGCCAGCATGACAGGGGTTAGCAATCAGCCCCAGCATTTT	CASMTGVSNQPQHF
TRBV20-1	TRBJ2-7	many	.	TGCAGTGCTAGAGATCTGCCCAGGGACGGCGTGGGCTACGAGCAGTACTTC	CSARDLPRDGVGYEQYF
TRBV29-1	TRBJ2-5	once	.	TGCAGCGTTGAAGGTGCGGGGACCCAGTACTTC	CSVEGAGTQYF
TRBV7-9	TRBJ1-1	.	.	TGTGCCAGCAGCCAAGGAAGGGGTTTGAACACTGAAGCTTTCTTT	CASSQGRGLNTEAFF
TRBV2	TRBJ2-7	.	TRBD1	TGTGCCAGCAGTTTTCAACCCGGGACAGGGAACCCTTACGAGCAGTACTTC	CASSFQPGTGNPYEQYF
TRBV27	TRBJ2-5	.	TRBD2	TGTGCCAGCAGTCAGACTAGCGGGAGGGACGAAGAGACCCAGTACTTC	CASSQTSGRDEETQYF
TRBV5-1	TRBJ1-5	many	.	TGCGCCAGCAGCTTGGACTCGGGTCGGGATCAGCCCCAGCATTTT	CASSLDSGRDQPQHF
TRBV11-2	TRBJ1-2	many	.	TGTGCCAGCAGCTCGCCTAAAGTGAAAGGCTACACCTTC	CASSSPKVKGYTF
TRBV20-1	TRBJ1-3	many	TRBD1	TGCAGTGCTGGGAACCCCAACAGGGGCTCTGGAAACACCATATATTTT	CSAGNPNRGSGNTIYF
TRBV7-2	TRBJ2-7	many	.	TGTGCCAGCAGCAAGAACAGCTACGAGCAGTACTTC	CASSKNSYEQYF
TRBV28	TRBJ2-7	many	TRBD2	TGTGCCAGCAGGCCACCTAGCGGGAGGAGCTCCTACGAGCAGTACTTC	CASRPPSGRSSYEQYF
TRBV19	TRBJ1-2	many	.	TGTGCCAGTAGTATCGGGGCCCACACCAACTATGGCTACACCTTC	CASSIGAHTNYGYTF
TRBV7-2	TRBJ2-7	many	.	TGTGCCAGCAGCTTAAGGGAACAATACGAGCAGTACTTC	CASSLREQYEQYF
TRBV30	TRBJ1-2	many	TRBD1	TGTGCCTGGAGTGACGGACAGGGCCCTAACTATGGCTACACCTTC	CAWSDGQGPNYGYTF
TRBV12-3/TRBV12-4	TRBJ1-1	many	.	TGTGCCAGCAGTTTCTTGGGGAGGACGCCGGGAGCTTTCTTT	CASSFLGRTPGAFF
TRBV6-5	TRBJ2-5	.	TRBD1	TGTGCCAGCAGTTTATTCCGGGACAGGGGGGAGACCCAGTACTTC	CASSLFRDRGETQYF
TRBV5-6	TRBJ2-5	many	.	TGTGCCAGCAGCTTTAGAGGGAGTGGTCAAGAGACCCAGTACTTC	CASSFRGSGQETQYF
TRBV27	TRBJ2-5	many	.	TGTGCCAGCCGCCGACCCGGACAGAAAGAGACCCAGTACTTC	CASRRPGQKETQYF
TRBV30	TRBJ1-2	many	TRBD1	TGTGCCTGGACCCCAGGATTTATCCGGACAGGGAGCAACTATGGCTACACCTTC	CAWTPGFIRTGSNYGYTF
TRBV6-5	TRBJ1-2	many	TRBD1	TGTGCCAGCAGGCCATACAGGGGAGTCGACTATGGCTACACCTTC	CASRPYRGVDYGYTF